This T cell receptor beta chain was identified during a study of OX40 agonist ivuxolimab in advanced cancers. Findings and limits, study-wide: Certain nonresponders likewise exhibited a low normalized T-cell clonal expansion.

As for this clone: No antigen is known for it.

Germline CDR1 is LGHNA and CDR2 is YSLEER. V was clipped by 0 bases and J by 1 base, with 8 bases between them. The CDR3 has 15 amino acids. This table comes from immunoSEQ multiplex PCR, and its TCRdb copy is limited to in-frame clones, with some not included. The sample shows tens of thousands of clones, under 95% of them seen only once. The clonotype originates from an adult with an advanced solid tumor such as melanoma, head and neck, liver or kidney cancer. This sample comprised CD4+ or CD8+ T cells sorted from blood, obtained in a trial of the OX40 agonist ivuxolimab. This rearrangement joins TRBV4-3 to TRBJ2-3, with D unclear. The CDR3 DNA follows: TGCGCCAGCAGCCAAGATATAAGCGGCACAGATACGCAGTATTTT. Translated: CASSQDISGTDTQYF.